Below are 7 T cell receptor beta chains sequenced from a single sample in a study of T cell repertoires in cytomegalovirus infection. TCRdb reprocessed the reads with MiXCR, giving one entry per CDR3 protein. The sample gives 450,000 to 550,000 distinct CDR3 sequences, approximately 46% of which show up once; around 45% is in the top ten. Their cognate antigens are unknown. The source was cultured PBMCs, collected from culture after CMV antigen stimulation. The receptor source for this set is a human donor in good health (CMV status not recorded). Some clones in this sample may be carry-over from other donors' samples.

In DNA form, the CDR3 reads TGCAGTGCTAGAGGTCGGTGGGCGGGGATCTACAATGAGCAGTTCTTC. It encodes CSARGRWAGIYNEQFF. The chain has TRBV20-1 and TRBJ2-1; a weak D match, TRBD2 (6 bases). V lost 1 base to trimming and J lost 3 bases, with 16 bases between them. The CDR3 loop spans 16 amino acids. Per the germline V gene, CDR1 is DFQATT and CDR2 is SNEGSKA (reference sequence).

This chain joins TRBV6-5 and TRBJ1-2, with D uncertain. The CDR3 covers 16 residues. Trimming left V 6 bases short and J 2 bases short, with 19 bases between. Looked up from germline, CDR1 is MNHEY and CDR2 is SVGAGI. The CDR3 reads CASRRGSEYFNYGYTF. DNA for the CDR3: TGTGCCAGCAGGCGCGGGAGCGAATACTTCAACTATGGCTACACCTTC.

This chain connects TRBV19 to TRBJ2-6; no clear D gene. Germline V gene data show CDR1 as LNHDA and CDR2 as SQIVND (reference sequence). This CDR3 is 15 amino acids long. The V and J ends lost 6 bases and 2 bases respectively, with 11 bases between them. As DNA, the CDR3 is TGTGCCAGTAGCCTTCAGGTCGCTGGGGCCAACGTCCTGACTTTC. Translating gives CASSLQVAGANVLTF.

There are a few counts of this clonotype. This rearrangement joins TRBV6-2 or TRBV6-3 to TRBJ2-2, with D maybe TRBD2 (5 bases). This CDR3 is 12 amino acids long. In germline, CDR1 is MNHEY, CDR2 SVGEGT. Deletions cut 6 bases from V and 7 bases from J, with 9 bases between. CDR3 bases: TGTGCCAGCAGCCTTAGCGTCGGGGAGCTGTTTTTT. Translation gives CASSLSVGELFF.

The gene calls are TRBV6-2 or TRBV6-3 and TRBJ2-1; D not resolved. Germline V gives CDR1 MNHEY, CDR2 SVGEGT. The CDR3 is 13 residues long. V was cut by 5 bases and J by 9 bases, with 14 bases left in between. CDR3 bases: TGTGCCAGCAGTCAACCCATGAGCAGTGAGCAGTTCTTC. Translation: CASSQPMSSEQFF.

This sequence joins TRBV5-4 and TRBJ2-4; TRBD2 is a possible D gene (6 bases). This CDR3 contains 14 residues. The V end was cut by 3 bases, the J end by 8 bases, with 15 bases between. Germline CDR1 reads SGHNT; CDR2 reads YYREEE (reference sequence). CDR3 DNA: TGTGCCAGCAGCTCTCAGGCTGGAGGGGACATTCAGTACTTC. It encodes CASSSQAGGDIQYF.

The rearrangement uses TRBV19 and TRBJ2-3; 7 bases map to TRBD1. This CDR3 region has 16 residues. J lost 9 bases, V lost 1 base, and 13 bases had no gene match. Looked up from germline, CDR1 is LNHDA and CDR2 is SQIVND (reference sequence). The CDR3 reads CASSIAPSTGMETQYF. CDR3 nucleotide sequence: TGTGCCAGTAGTATAGCCCCCTCGACAGGGATGGAAACGCAGTATTTT.